Sequencing of this T cell receptor (beta chain) was carried out in a study of OX40 agonist ivuxolimab in advanced cancers. For the study at large: The study treated patients with ivuxolimab, an agonistic anti-OX40 (CD134) antibody.

The repertoire was sequenced with immunoSEQ multiplex PCR; TCRdb's copy has only in-frame clones and lacks some. The sample comprises 63,000 or so clones, 91% of which are singletons, and around 3.9% rests with the top ten. By share, this clone counts as medium-sized (0.01 to 0.1%). Its cognate antigen is unknown. V was pared by 4 bases and J by 6 bases, with 15 bases between. The CDR3 sequence is 15 residues long. Germline CDR1 is LGHNA and CDR2 is YSLEER. Patients with a history of autoimmune disease or on systemic immunosuppression were excluded. General study results and limits: Expanded clones tended on average to be more numerous among CD8+ T cells than CD4+.

This clonotype was obtained from an adult with an advanced solid tumor such as melanoma, head and neck, liver or kidney cancer. The V gene is TRBV4-3, the J gene TRBJ2-2; either TRBD1 or TRBD2 may supply D (5 bases each). Sample: CD4+ or CD8+ T cells sorted from blood, taken in a trial of the OX40 agonist ivuxolimab. CDR3 sequence: CASSPTRGFAGELFF. CDR3 sequence (DNA): TGCGCCAGCAGCCCCACGAGGGGATTCGCCGGGGAGCTGTTTTTT.